These 3 T cell receptor beta chains share one sample of origin, sequenced in a study of naive and memory T cell subsets. Both TRBC1 and TRBC2 were covered by a beta constant-region primer of two equimolar oligonucleotides. Ligated cDNA was amplified by four rounds of PCR with nested alpha and beta constant-region primers and SP2. TCRdb reprocessed the UMI-ligation and nested PCR reads via MiXCR and lists one record per CDR3 protein. This repertoire shows approximately 100,000 distinct CDR3 sequences, around 15% found once; its top ten account for approximately 2.8%. Study-level results: Possibly reflecting memory cells re-expressing CD45RA, a few larger clonotypes occurred in naive repertoires, especially CD8.

What these receptors recognize is not known. The material sequenced was naive CD8+ T cells from blood. The receptors were sampled from a human donor in good health.

This clonotype was counted only a few times. The chain uses TRBV4-3 and TRBJ2-7; perhaps TRBD1 as D (5 bases). V was cut by 2 bases and J by 6 bases, with 11 bases left in between. This CDR3 is 13 amino acids long. Germline CDR1 is LGHNA and CDR2 is YSLEER. The CDR3 sequence: CASSQSPGREQYF. The CDR3 DNA reads TGCGCCAGCAGCCAATCTCCAGGGCGCGAGCAGTACTTC.

The chain combines TRBV29-1 with TRBJ2-1, with 10 bases matching TRBD2. J gave up 6 bases and V 2 bases, and 4 bases lay outside the gene matches. The CDR3 is 14 amino acids. Germline V lookup: CDR1 SQVTM, CDR2 ANQGSEA. The CDR3, as DNA: TGCAGCGTTGAATTGCTAGCGGGAGTCAATGAGCAGTTCTTC. This sequence encodes CSVELLAGVNEQFF.

The table lists this clonotype with a few counts. An end of the junction does not agree with germline; a read error may underlie this. J is TRBJ1-4 and V is TRBV29-1; no clear D gene. The CDR3 extends over 14 amino acids. The germline V gene encodes CDR1 SQVTM and CDR2 ANQGSEA. As DNA, the CDR3 is TGCAGCGCTGAAGTAATGGCAACTAATGAAAAACTGTTTTTT. Its translation: CSAEVMATNEKLFF.